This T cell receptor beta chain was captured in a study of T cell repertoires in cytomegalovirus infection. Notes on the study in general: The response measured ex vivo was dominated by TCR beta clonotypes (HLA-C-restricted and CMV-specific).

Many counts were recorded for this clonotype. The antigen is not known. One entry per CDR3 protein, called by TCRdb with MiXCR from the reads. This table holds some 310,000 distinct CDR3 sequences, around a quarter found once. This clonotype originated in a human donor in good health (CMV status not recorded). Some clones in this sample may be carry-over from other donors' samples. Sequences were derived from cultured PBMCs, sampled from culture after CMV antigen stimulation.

The CDR3 protein is CASQGRDYEQYF. CDR3 coding DNA: TGTGCCAGTCAAGGCAGGGACTACGAGCAGTACTTC. This chain connects TRBV2 to TRBJ2-7, with D perhaps TRBD1 (5 bases). Germline assignment: CDR1 SNHLY and CDR2 FYNNEI. This CDR3 contains 12 residues. Trimming took 9 bases from V and 3 from J, leaving 12 bases between them.